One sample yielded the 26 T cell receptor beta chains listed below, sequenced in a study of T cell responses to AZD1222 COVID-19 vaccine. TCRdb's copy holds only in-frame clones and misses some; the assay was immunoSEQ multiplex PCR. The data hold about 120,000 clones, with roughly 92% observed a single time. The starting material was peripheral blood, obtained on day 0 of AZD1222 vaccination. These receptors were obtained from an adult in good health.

The DNA for the CDR3 is TGTGCCAGCTCACCACTCCGCGCAGGGAGGCTGGTAGAGACCCAGTACTTC. Translating gives CASSPLRAGRLVETQYF. The genes are TRBV18 and TRBJ2-5; weak D call: TRBD2 (6 bases). The CDR3 sequence is 17 residues long. The germline V gene has CDR1 KGHSH and CDR2 LQKENI. Trimming shortened V by 1 base and J by 4 bases, and 19 bases separated the two germline ends.

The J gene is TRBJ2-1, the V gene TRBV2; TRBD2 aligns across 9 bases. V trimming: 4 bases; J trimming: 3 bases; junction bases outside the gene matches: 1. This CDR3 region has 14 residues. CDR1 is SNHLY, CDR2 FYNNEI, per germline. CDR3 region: CASSVAGDYNEQFF. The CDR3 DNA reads TGTGCCAGCAGTGTAGCGGGGGACTACAATGAGCAGTTCTTC. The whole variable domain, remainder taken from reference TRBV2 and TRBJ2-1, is EPEVTQTPSHQVTQMGQEVILRCVPISNHLYFYWYRQILGQKVEFLVSFYNNEISEKSEIFDDQFSVERPDGSNFTLKIRSTKLEDSAMYFCASSVAGDYNEQFFGPGTRLTVL.

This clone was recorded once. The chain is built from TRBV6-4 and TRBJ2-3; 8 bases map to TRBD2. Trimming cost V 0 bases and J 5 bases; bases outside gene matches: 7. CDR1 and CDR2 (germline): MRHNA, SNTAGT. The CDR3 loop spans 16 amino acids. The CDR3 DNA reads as TGTGCCAGCAGTGACTCGGGAATAGCGGGGCAAGATACGCAGTATTTT. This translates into CASSDSGIAGQDTQYF.

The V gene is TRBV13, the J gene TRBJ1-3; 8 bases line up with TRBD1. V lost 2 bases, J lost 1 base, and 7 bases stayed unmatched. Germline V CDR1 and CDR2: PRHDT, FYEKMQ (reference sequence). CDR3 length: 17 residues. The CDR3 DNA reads TGTGCCAGCAGCTTAAGACAGGGGAGGATATCTGGAAACACCATATATTTT. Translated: CASSLRQGRISGNTIYF.

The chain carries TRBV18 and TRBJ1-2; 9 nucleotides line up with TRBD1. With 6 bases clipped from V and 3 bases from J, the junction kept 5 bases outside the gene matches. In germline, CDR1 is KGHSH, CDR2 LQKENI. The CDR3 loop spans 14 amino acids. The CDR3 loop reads CASSYRGLYYGYTF. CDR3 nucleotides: TGTGCCAGCTCGTACAGGGGGCTTTACTATGGCTACACCTTC.

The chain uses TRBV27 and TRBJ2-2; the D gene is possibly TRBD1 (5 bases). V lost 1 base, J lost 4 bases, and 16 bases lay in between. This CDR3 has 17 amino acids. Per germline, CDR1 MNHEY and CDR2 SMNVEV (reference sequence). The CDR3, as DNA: TGTGCCAGCAGTTTATTGGTCAGGGCTGGTAGCACCGGGGAGCTGTTTTTT. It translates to CASSLLVRAGSTGELFF.

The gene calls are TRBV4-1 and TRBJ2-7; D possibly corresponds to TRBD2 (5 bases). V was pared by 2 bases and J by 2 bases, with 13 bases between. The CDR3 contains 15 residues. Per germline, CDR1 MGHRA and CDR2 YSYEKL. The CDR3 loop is CASSQREGNPYEQYF. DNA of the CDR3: TGCGCCAGCAGCCAACGGGAAGGGAACCCCTACGAGCAGTACTTC.

This chain's CDR3 is CASSADRQIMNTEAFF. The CDR3 region has the DNA TGTGCCAGCAGCGCGGATCGACAGATCATGAACACTGAAGCTTTCTTT. The rearrangement links TRBV5-5 to TRBJ1-1; D possibly corresponds to TRBD1 (5 bases). The CDR3 totals 16 residues. The germline V and J ends were trimmed by 4 bases and 0 bases, with 16 bases remaining between them. Germline assignment: CDR1 SGHKS and CDR2 YYEKEE (reference sequence).

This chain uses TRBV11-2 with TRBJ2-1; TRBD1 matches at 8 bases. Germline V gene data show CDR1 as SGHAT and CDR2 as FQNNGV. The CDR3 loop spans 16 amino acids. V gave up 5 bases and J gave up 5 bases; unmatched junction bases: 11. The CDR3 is CASSKWTGMGNNEQFF. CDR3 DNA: TGTGCCAGCAGCAAGTGGACAGGGATGGGGAACAATGAGCAGTTCTTC.

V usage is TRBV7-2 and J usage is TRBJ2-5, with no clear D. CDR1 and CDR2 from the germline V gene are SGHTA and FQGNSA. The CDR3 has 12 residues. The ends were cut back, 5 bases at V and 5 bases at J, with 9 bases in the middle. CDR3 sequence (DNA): TGTGCCAGCAGCAGACCTGGCGAGACCCAGTACTTC. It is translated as CASSRPGETQYF.

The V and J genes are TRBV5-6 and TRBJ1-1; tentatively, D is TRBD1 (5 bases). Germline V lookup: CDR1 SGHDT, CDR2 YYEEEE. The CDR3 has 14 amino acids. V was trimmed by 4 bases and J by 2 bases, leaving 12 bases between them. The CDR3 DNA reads TGTGCCAGCAGCACCCGGGACGGAAACACTGAAGCTTTCTTT. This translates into CASSTRDGNTEAFF.

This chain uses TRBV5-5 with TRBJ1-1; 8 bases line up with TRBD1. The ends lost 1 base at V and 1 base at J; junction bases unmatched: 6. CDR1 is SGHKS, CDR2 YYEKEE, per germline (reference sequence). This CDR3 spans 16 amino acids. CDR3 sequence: CASSLSGDRRNTEAFF. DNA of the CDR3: TGTGCCAGCAGCTTGTCTGGGGACAGGAGGAACACTGAAGCTTTCTTT.

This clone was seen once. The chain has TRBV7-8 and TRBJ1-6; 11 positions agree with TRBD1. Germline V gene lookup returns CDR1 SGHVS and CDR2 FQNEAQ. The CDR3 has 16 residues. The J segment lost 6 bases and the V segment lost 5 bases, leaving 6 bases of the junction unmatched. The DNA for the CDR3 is TGTGCCAGCAGCCGAGGGACAGGGGGGAGTAATTCACCCCTCCACTTT. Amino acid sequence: CASSRGTGGSNSPLHF.

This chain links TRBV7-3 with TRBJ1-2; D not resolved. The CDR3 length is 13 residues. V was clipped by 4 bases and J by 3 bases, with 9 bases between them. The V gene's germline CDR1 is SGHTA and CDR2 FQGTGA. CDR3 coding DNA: TGTGCCAGCAGCTCCCCAGGATACTATGGCTACACCTTC. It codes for CASSSPGYYGYTF.

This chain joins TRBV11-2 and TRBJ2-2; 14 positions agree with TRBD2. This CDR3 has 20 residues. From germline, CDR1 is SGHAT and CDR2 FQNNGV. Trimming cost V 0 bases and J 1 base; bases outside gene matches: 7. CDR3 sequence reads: CASSLDLMTSGGENTGELFF. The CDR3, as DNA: TGTGCCAGCAGCTTAGATCTCATGACTAGCGGGGGGGAGAACACCGGGGAGCTGTTTTTT.

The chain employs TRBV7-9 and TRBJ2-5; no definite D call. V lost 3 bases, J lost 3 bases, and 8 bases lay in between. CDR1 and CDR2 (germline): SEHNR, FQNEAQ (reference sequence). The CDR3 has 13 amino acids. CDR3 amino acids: CASSFSWEETQYF. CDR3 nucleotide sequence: TGTGCCAGCAGCTTCTCCTGGGAAGAGACCCAGTACTTC.

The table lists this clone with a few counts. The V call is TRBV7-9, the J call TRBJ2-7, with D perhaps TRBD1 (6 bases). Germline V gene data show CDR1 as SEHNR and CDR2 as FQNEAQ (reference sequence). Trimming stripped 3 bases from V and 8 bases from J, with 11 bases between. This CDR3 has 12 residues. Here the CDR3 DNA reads TGTGCCAGCAGCTTTCCAGGGGCCCAGCAGTACTTC. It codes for CASSFPGAQQYF.

The CDR3 sequence: CAWSVWETEAFF. The CDR3 DNA reads as TGTGCCTGGAGCGTGTGGGAAACTGAAGCTTTCTTT. The chain employs TRBV30 and TRBJ1-1; D not resolved. V was cut by 3 bases and J by 5 bases, with 10 bases left in between. CDR1 is GTSNPN and CDR2 is SVGIG in the germline V gene (reference sequence). CDR3 length equals 12 residues.

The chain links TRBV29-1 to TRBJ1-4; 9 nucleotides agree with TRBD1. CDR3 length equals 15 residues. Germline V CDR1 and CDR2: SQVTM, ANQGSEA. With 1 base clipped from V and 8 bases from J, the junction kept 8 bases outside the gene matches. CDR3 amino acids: CSVEVQQGAREKLFF. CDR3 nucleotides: TGCAGCGTTGAAGTTCAACAGGGGGCAAGGGAAAAACTGTTTTTT. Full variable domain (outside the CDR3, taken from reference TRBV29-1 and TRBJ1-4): SAVISQKPSRDICQRGTSLTIQCQVDSQVTMMFWYRQQPGQSLTLIATANQGSEATYESGFVIDKFPISRPNLTFSTLTVSNMSPEDSSIYLCSVEVQQGAREKLFFGSGTQLSVL.

The CDR3 reads CASSSPAGGSNQPQHF. DNA of the CDR3: TGTGCCAGCAGTTCCCCCGCAGGGGGTAGCAATCAGCCCCAGCATTTT. V and J are TRBV27 and TRBJ1-5, with 7 bases that match TRBD1. The CDR3 is made up of 16 amino acids. J gave up 0 bases and V 4 bases, and 6 bases lay outside the gene matches. Germline CDR1 and CDR2: MNHEY and SMNVEV (reference sequence).

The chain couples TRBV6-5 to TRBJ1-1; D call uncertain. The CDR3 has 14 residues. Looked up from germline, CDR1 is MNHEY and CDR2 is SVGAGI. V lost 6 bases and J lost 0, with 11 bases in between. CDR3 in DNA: TGTGCCAGCAGCCAGGAGGGAGTGAACACTGAAGCTTTCTTT. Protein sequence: CASSQEGVNTEAFF.

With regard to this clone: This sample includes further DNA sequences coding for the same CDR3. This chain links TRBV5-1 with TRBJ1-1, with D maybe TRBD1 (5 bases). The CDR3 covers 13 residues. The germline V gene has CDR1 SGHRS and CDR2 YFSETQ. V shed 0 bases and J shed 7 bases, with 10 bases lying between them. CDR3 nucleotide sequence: TGCGCCAGCAGCTTGGGGGGCAGCGGTGAAGCTTTCTTT. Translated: CASSLGGSGEAFF.

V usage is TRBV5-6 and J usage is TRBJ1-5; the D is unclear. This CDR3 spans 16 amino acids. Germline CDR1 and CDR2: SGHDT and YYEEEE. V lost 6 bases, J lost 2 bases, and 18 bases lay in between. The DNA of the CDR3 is TGTGCCAGCACCCTACATCTGCGGCACGGCAATCAGCCCCAGCATTTT. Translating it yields CASTLHLRHGNQPQHF.

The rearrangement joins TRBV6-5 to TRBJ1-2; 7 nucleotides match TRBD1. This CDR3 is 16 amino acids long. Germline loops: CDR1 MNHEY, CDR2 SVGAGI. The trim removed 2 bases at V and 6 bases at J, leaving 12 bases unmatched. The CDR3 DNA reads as TGTGCCAGCAGTTACCGACCTTTGGGAGGGGGCGATGGCTACACCTTC. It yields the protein CASSYRPLGGGDGYTF.

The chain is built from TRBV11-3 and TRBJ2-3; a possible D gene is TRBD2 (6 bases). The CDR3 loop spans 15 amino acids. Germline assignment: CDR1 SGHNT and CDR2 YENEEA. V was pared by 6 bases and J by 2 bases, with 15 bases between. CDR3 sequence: CASSPGEGFTDTQYF. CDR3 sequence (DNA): TGTGCCAGCAGTCCGGGAGAGGGTTTCACAGATACGCAGTATTTT.

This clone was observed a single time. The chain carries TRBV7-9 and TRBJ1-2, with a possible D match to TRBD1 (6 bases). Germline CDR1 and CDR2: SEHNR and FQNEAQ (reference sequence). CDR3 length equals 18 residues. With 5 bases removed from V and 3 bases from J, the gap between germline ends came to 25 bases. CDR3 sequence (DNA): TGTGCCAGCAGCCCTTTCCACGTACAGGGAAGGATCGACTATGGCTACACCTTC. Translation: CASSPFHVQGRIDYGYTF.